The 6 T cell receptor beta chains presented below share a single source sample, sequenced in a study of T-cell reconstitution after alpha-beta-depleted transplantation in children. TCRbeta library construction was performed incorporating unique molecular identifiers. MiXCR was run by TCRdb on the PCR reads, yielding one entry per CDR3 protein. The repertoire holds around 580,000 distinct CDR3 sequences, with around 23% as singletons. Sequenced material: PBMCs, mostly from graft donor cells, taken 360 days after TCRalphabeta/CD19-depleted stem cell transplant. These receptors all come from a boy less than two years old who had a stem cell transplant for acute myeloid leukemia, so the T cells may come from the graft donor.

The chain has TRBV7-9 and TRBJ1-1; no clear D. CDR1 is SEHNR, CDR2 FQNEAQ, per germline (reference sequence). Trimming took off 6 bases at V and 5 bases at J, with 16 bases between the two ends. The CDR3 is 14 amino acids. CDR3 coding DNA: TGTGCCAGCAGTCTGACGGATTCGGGGACTGAAGCTTTCTTT. It codes for CASSLTDSGTEAFF. Together with reference TRBV7-9 and TRBJ1-1, the CDR3 gives the full variable domain: DTGVSQNPRHKITKRGQNVTFRCDPISEHNRLYWYRQTLGQGPEFLTYFQNEAQLEKSRLLSDRFSAERPKGSFSTLEIQRTEQGDSAMYLCASSLTDSGTEAFFGQGTRLTVV.

This clonotype turned up a few times. The genes are TRBV12-3 or TRBV12-4 and TRBJ1-1, with D uncertain. The CDR3 is 12 residues long. Trimming removed 3 bases from V and 3 bases from J, with 5 bases in between. As DNA, the CDR3 is TGTGCCAGCAGTTTGGATTACACTGAAGCTTTCTTT. Translation: CASSLDYTEAFF.

V and J are TRBV24-1 and TRBJ2-3; D gene unclear. Germline lookup yields CDR1 KGHDR and CDR2 SFDVKD. CDR3 length equals 12 residues. The germline V and J ends were trimmed by 0 bases and 6 bases, with 3 bases remaining between them. CDR3 bases: TGTGCCACCAGTGATTTGGCTGATACGCAGTATTTT. Translating it yields CATSDLADTQYF.

In its sample, this clonotype was seen a few times. The chain joins TRBV20-1 to TRBJ1-5; tentative D call: TRBD1 (6 bases). V gave up 6 bases and J gave up 3 bases, with 9 bases separating them. Germline lookup yields CDR1 DFQATT and CDR2 SNEGSKA (reference sequence). The CDR3 runs 12 residues. CDR3 sequence reads: CSAGTHNQPQHF. The CDR3 DNA reads as TGCAGTGCAGGGACACACAATCAGCCCCAGCATTTT.

V usage is TRBV3-1 and J usage is TRBJ2-1; D is undetermined. The V gene's germline CDR1 is LGHDT and CDR2 YNNKEL (reference sequence). V was shortened by 5 bases and J by 9 bases, with 11 bases between the two germline ends. There are 12 residues in the CDR3. CDR3 protein: CASSFLQGEQFF. CDR3 coding DNA: TGTGCCAGCAGCTTTCTCCAAGGTGAGCAGTTCTTC.

The CDR3 loop is CASKQATSTDTQYF. CDR3 nucleotides: TGTGCCAGCAAACAGGCGACTAGCACAGATACGCAGTATTTT. The chain combines TRBV27 with TRBJ2-3; D is possibly TRBD1 (5 bases). The CDR3 has 14 residues. Per germline, CDR1 MNHEY and CDR2 SMNVEV (reference sequence). The V end was cut by 7 bases, the J end by 0 bases, with 11 bases between.